This T cell receptor beta chain was sequenced in a study of T cells expressing NK-cell markers. Study details: Within the sequenced cohort of eight donors, seven exhibited HCMV seropositivity and one was seronegative. Broader study findings: Expanded clones of NKG2C+ T cells had an unclear HCMV specificity.

With regard to this clonotype: Its antigen is not identified.

Generation of TCR beta cDNA was performed by 5'RACE template switching incorporating UMIs. TCRdb derives one entry per CDR3 protein from the 5' RACE reads, leaving out DNA. This listing includes over 350,000 distinct CDR3 sequences. The sample taken for sequencing was blood T cells: a sorted CD56 or NKG2C T cell subset, CD4+ or CD8+ T cells, or bulk PBMC T cells (not recorded which). This sequence originates from a woman between 45 and 65 years old in good health.

The CDR3 is CASSRLAVNSYNEQFF. V is TRBV21-1 and J is TRBJ2-1; TCRdb's D call of TRBD2 is untestable without DNA. TRBV21-1 corresponds to a pseudogene. The CDR3 spans 16 residues.